The present TCR beta chain was sequenced within a study of blood T cell repertoires in COVID-19. This clone was counted a single time. Original data processing: Cell counts per sample came from amplifying reference gene primers. TCRdb's copy holds only in-frame clones and misses some; the assay was immunoSEQ multiplex PCR. That table is the source of V, J and clone size, and D and trimming were worked out from the DNA. The data contain 100,000 or so clones, over 75% of them singletons. The CDR3 totals 15 residues. CDR1 and CDR2 (germline): SNHLY, FYNNEI. The junction had 9 bases not matched to a gene; V was cut back by 6 bases and J by 7 bases.

The sample consisted of peripheral blood. The chain carries TRBV2 and TRBJ2-2, with TRBD2 matching over 9 bases. The sequence derives from a man aged 55 to 70 with acute or convalescent COVID-19. DNA of the CDR3: TGTGCCAGCAGGGCTAGCGGGACCAATGGCGGGGAGCTGTTTTTT. It codes for CASRASGTNGGELFF. Variable domain in full (rest from reference TRBV2 and TRBJ2-2): EPEVTQTPSHQVTQMGQEVILRCVPISNHLYFYWYRQILGQKVEFLVSFYNNEISEKSEIFDDQFSVERPDGSNFTLKIRSTKLEDSAMYFCASRASGTNGGELFFGEGSRLTVL.